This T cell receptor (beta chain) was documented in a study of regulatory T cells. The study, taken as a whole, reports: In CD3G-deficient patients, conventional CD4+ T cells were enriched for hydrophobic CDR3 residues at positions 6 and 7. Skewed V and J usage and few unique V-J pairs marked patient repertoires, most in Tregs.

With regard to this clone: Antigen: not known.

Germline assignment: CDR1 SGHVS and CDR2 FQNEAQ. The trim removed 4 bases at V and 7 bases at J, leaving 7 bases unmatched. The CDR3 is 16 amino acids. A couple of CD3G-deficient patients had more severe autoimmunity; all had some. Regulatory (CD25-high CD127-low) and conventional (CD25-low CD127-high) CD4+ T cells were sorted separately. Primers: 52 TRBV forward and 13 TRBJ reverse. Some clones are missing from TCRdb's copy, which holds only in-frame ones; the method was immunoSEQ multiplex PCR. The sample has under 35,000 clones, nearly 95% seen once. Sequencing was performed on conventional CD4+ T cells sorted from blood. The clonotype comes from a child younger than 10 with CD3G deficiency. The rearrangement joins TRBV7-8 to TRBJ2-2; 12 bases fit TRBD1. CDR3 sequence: CASSSPGQGAGGELFF. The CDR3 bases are TGTGCCAGCAGCTCGCCGGGACAGGGGGCTGGCGGGGAGCTGTTTTTT.